This T cell receptor (beta chain) is drawn from a study of blood T cell repertoires in COVID-19. Turning to the study itself: COVID-19 samples from acute and convalescent phases originated in the United States, Italy and Spain.

Only in-frame clones appear in the TCRdb table, and some are missing; sequencing was by immunoSEQ multiplex PCR. The table lists some 95,000 clones, 75% to 95% of them singletons. This CDR3 has 16 residues. CDR1 is LNHNV, CDR2 YYDKDF, per germline (reference sequence). Losses at the gene ends were 7 bases for V and 1 base for J; bases not matched to a gene: 6. This receptor was taken from a human donor with active COVID-19. The donor label of this sample is uncertain. Material for sequencing was peripheral blood. V is TRBV15 and J is TRBJ2-2; 10 positions agree with TRBD2. DNA for the CDR3: TGTGCCACCACTCCAACTAGCGGGGAGAACACCGGGGAGCTGTTTTTT. As protein: CATTPTSGENTGELFF.